This TCR beta chain was captured by sequencing in a study of multiple sclerosis patients with progressive multifocal leukoencephalopathy. Study conclusions and caveats: TRBV and TRBJ usage showed no common pattern when PML developed.

Germline CDR1 and CDR2: SGHRS and YFSETQ. The CDR3 length is 15 residues. The ends lost 3 bases at V and 2 bases at J; junction bases unmatched: 8. The time point denotes: 12 to 13 months of natalizumab therapy. In the case of this clone: The target antigen is unknown.

Libraries were prepared by immunoSEQ multiplex PCR; TCRdb keeps only in-frame clonotypes and omits some of them. The table shows 20,000 to 30,000 clones, with 85% to 95% occurring only once. J is TRBJ2-7 and V is TRBV5-1; TRBD1 matches 7 bases. The specimen was PBMCs, collected from a patient treated with natalizumab. The receptor comes from a man in his thirties or forties with multiple sclerosis. The CDR3 spells CASSWVRQGAYEQYF. CDR3 sequence (DNA): TGCGCCAGCAGCTGGGTCCGACAGGGAGCCTACGAGCAGTACTTC.